The source of this T cell receptor (beta chain) is a study of T-cell reconstitution after alpha-beta-depleted transplantation in children. At least ten counts were recorded for this clonotype. CDR3 length: 14 amino acids. V trimming: 7 bases; J trimming: 6 bases; junction bases outside the gene matches: 10. The germline V gene encodes CDR1 KGHDR and CDR2 SFDVKD. Unique molecular identifiers were incorporated during preparation of the TCRbeta library. TCRdb called the PCR reads again in MiXCR, with one record for every CDR3 protein. Of roughly 100,000 distinct CDR3 sequences listed, 7% to 8% are singletons.

The genes are TRBV24-1 and TRBJ2-7; 8 nucleotides align to TRBD1. Material: PBMCs, obtained before TCRalphabeta/CD19-depleted stem cell transplant. This receptor was obtained from a boy younger than 10 with acute lymphoblastic leukemia, due to receive a stem cell transplant. CDR3 bases: TGTGCCACCAGACCAACAGGGGGAAAGGGCGAGCAGTACTTC. This encodes CATRPTGGKGEQYF.